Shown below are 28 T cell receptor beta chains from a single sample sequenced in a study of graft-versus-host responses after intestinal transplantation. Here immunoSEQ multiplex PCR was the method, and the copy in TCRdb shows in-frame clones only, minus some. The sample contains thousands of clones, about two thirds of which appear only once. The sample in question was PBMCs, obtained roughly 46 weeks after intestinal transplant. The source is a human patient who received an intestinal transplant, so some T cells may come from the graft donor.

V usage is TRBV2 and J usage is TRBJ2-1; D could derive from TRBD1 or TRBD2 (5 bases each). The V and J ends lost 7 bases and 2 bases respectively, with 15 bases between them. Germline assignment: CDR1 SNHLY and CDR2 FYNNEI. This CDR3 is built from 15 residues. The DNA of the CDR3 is TGTGCCAGCACCCGCCAGGGAGAGACCTACAATGAGCAGTTCTTC. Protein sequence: CASTRQGETYNEQFF.

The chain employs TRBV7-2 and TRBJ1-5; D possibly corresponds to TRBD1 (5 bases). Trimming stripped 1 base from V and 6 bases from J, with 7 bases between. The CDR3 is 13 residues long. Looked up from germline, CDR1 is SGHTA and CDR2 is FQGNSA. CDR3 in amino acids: CASSLDGGQPQHF. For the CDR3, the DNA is TGTGCCAGCAGCTTAGATGGGGGTCAGCCCCAGCATTTT.

CDR3 loop: CASTPGQGAPEQYF. As DNA, the CDR3 is TGTGCCAGCACCCCGGGACAGGGGGCGCCAGAGCAGTACTTC. This chain links TRBV5-8 with TRBJ2-7; TRBD1 aligns across 12 bases. Unmatched junction bases numbered 8, after V lost 6 bases and J lost 7 bases. The CDR3 spans 14 residues. Germline CDR1 reads SGHTS; CDR2 reads YDEGEE.

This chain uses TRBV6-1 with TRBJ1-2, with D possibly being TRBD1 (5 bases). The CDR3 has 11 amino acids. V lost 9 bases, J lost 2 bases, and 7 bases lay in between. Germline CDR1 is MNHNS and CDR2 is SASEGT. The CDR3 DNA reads TGTGCCAGTGGGACGAACTATGGCTACACCTTC. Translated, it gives CASGTNYGYTF.

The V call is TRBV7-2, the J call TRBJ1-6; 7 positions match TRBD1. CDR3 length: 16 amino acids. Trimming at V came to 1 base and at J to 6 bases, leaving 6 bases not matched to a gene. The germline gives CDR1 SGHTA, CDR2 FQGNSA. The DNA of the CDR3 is TGTGCCAGCAGCTTAGTCCCAACAGGGGCTAATTCACCCCTCCACTTT. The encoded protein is CASSLVPTGANSPLHF. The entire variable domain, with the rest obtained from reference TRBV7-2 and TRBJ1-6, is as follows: GAGVSQSPSNKVTEKGKDVELRCDPISGHTALYWYRQSLGQGLEFLIYFQGNSAPDKSGLPSDRFSAERTGGSVSTLTIQRTQQEDSAVYLCASSLVPTGANSPLHFGNGTRLTVT.

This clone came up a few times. The CDR3: CASSLRRGNTEAFF. The CDR3 coding sequence is TGTGCCAGCAGCTTACGGAGGGGGAACACTGAAGCTTTCTTT. The V and J genes are TRBV7-2 and TRBJ1-1; possibly TRBD1 for D (5 bases). V lost 2 bases to trimming and J lost 1 base, with 8 bases between them. CDR1 is SGHTA and CDR2 is FQGNSA in the germline V gene. This CDR3 is 14 amino acids long.

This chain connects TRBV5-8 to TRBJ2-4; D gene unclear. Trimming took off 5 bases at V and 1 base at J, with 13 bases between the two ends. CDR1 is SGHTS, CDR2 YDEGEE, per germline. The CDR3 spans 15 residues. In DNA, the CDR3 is TGTGCCAGCAGGCAAGGCGCCCCGGCCAAAAACATTCAGTACTTC. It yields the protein CASRQGAPAKNIQYF.

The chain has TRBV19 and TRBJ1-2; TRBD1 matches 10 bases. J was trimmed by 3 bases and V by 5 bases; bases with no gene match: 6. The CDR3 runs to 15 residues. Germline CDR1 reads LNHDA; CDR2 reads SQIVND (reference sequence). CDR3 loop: CASSFAGTGDYGYTF. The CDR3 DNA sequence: TGTGCCAGTAGTTTCGCCGGGACAGGGGACTATGGCTACACCTTC.

Here the CDR3 reads CASSRTGSDSPLHF. The CDR3 region has the DNA TGTGCCAGCAGCCGGACAGGGTCGGATTCACCCCTCCACTTT. The chain has TRBV6-5 and TRBJ1-6; TRBD1 agrees at 8 bases. Trimming at V came to 6 bases and at J to 8 bases, leaving 6 bases not matched to a gene. The CDR3 covers 14 residues. Germline V gene sequence: CDR1 MNHEY, CDR2 SVGAGI.

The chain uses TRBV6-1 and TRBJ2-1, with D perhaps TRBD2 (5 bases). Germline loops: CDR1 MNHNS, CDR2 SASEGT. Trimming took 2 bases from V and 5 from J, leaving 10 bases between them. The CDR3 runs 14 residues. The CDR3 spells CASSEFGIHNEQFF. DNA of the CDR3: TGTGCCAGCAGTGAATTCGGGATCCACAATGAGCAGTTCTTC.

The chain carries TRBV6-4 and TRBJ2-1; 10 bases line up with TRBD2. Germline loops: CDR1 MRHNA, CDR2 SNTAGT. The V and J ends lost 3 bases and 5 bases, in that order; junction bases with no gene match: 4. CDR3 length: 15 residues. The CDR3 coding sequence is TGTGCCAGCAGTGAAGCAGCGGGGGGGAACAATGAGCAGTTCTTC. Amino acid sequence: CASSEAAGGNNEQFF.

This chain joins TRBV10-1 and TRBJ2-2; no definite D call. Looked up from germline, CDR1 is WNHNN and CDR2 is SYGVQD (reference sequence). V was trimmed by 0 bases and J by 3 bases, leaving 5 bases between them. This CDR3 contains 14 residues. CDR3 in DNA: TGCGCCAGCAGTGAGTCGACGGACACCGGGGAGCTGTTTTTT. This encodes CASSESTDTGELFF.

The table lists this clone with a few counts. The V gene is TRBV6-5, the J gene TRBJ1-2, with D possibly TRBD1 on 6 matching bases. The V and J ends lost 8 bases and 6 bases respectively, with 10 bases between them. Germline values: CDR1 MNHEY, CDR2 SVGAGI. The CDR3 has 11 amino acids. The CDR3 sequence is CASWTVNGYTF. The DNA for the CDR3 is TGTGCCAGCTGGACAGTCAATGGCTACACCTTC.

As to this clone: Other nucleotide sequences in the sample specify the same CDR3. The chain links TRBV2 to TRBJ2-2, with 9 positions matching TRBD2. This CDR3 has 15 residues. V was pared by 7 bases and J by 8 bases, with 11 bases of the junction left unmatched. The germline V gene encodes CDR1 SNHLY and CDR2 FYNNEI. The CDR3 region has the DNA TGTGCCAGCAATGGACTCGCGGGGGGGATTGGGGAGCTGTTTTTT. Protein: CASNGLAGGIGELFF.

CDR3 region: CASSAGRVVSYNSPLHF. In nucleotides, the CDR3 is TGTGCCAGCAGCGCGGGAAGGGTCGTCTCCTATAATTCACCCCTCCACTTT. The chain uses TRBV7-2 and TRBJ1-6; no clear D. Per the germline V gene, CDR1 is SGHTA and CDR2 is FQGNSA. The V end lost 5 bases, the J end lost 0 bases, and 14 bases lay between the germline ends. The CDR3 totals 17 residues.

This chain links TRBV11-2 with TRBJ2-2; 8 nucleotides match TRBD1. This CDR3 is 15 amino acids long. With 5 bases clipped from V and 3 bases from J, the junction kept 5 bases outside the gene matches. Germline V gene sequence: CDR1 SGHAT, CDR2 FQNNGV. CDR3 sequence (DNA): TGTGCCAGCAGCCGGACAGGGCTGTACACCGGGGAGCTGTTTTTT. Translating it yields CASSRTGLYTGELFF.

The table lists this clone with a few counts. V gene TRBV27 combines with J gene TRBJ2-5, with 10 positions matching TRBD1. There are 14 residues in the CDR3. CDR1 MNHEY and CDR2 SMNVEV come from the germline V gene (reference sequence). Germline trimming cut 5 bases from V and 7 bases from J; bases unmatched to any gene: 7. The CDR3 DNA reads TGTGCCAGCAGTAGCGACAGGGGGCAGGGGACCCAGTACTTC. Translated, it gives CASSSDRGQGTQYF.

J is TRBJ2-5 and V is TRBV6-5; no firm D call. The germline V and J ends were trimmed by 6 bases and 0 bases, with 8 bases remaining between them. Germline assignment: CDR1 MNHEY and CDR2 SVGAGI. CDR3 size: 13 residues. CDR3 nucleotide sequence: TGTGCCAGCAGATGGGGAAACCAAGAGACCCAGTACTTC. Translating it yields CASRWGNQETQYF.

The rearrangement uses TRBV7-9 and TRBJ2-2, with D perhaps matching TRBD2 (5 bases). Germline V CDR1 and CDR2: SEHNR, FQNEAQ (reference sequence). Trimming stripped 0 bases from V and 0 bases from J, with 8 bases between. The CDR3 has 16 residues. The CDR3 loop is CASSLARAPNTGELFF. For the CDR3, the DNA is TGTGCCAGCAGCTTAGCGAGGGCCCCGAACACCGGGGAGCTGTTTTTT.

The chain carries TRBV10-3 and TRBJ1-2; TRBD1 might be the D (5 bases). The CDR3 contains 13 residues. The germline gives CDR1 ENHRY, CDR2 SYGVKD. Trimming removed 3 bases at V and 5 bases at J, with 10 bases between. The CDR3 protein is CAISEEAGYGYTF. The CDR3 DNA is TGTGCCATCAGTGAAGAGGCAGGGTATGGCTACACCTTC.

The CDR3 region is CASSFWGDTEAFF. DNA of the CDR3: TGTGCCAGCAGTTTCTGGGGCGACACTGAAGCTTTCTTT. J is TRBJ1-1 and V is TRBV6-5; tentative D call: TRBD1 (5 bases). V was pared by 4 bases and J by 3 bases, with 9 bases between. Germline V gene data show CDR1 as MNHEY and CDR2 as SVGAGI. This CDR3 is built from 13 residues.

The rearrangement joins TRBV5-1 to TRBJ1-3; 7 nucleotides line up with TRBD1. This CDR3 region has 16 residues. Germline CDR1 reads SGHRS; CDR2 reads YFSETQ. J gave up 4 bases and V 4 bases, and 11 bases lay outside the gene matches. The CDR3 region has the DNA TGCGCCAGCAGCGTTCTACAGGGGTTTTCAGGAAACACCATATATTTT. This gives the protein CASSVLQGFSGNTIYF.

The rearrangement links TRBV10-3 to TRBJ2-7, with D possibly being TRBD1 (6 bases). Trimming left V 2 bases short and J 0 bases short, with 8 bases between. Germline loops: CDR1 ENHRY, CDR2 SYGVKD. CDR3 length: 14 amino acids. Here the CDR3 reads CAISEGQSSYEQYF. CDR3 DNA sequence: TGTGCCATCAGTGAGGGACAGAGCTCCTACGAGCAGTACTTC.

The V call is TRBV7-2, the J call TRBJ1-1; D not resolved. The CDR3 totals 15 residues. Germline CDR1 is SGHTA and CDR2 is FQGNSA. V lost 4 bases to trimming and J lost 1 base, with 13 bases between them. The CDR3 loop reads CASSSDHLSNTEAFF. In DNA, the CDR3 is TGTGCCAGCAGCTCCGATCATCTTTCGAACACTGAAGCTTTCTTT. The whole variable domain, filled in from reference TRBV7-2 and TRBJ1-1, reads GAGVSQSPSNKVTEKGKDVELRCDPISGHTALYWYRQSLGQGLEFLIYFQGNSAPDKSGLPSDRFSAERTGGSVSTLTIQRTQQEDSAVYLCASSSDHLSNTEAFFGQGTRLTVV.

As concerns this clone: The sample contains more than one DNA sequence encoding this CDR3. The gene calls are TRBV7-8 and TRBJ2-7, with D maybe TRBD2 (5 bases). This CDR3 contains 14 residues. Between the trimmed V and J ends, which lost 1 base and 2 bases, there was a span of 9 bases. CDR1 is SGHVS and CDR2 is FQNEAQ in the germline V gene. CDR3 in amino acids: CASSLVGSAYEQYF. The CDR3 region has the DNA TGTGCCAGCAGCTTAGTAGGGAGCGCCTACGAGCAGTACTTC.

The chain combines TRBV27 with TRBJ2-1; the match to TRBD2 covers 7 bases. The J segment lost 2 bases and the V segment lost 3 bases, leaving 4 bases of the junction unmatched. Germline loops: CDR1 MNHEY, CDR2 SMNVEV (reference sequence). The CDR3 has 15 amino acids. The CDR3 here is CASSFRRETYNEQFF. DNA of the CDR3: TGTGCCAGCAGTTTTCGGCGGGAGACCTACAATGAGCAGTTCTTC.

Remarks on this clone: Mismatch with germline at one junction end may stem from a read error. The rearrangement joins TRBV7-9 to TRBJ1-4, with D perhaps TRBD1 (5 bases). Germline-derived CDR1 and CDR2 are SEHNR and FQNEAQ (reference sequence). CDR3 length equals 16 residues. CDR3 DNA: TGCGCCAGCAGCCAAGCCGGGGGGTTCACTAATGAAAAACTGTTTTTT. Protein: CASSQAGGFTNEKLFF.

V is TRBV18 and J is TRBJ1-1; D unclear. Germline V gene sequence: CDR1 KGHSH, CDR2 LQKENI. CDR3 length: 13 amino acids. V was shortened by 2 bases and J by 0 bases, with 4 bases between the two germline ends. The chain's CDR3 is CASSPTLNTEAFF. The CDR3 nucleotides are TGTGCCAGCTCACCAACGTTGAACACTGAAGCTTTCTTT.